Following are 10 T cell receptor beta chains from one sample sequenced in a study of patients and donors after allogeneic stem cell transplantation. TCRdb analysed the RT-PCR reads with MiXCR anew, one entry per CDR3 protein. The top ten hold around 35% of the sample, which has some 200,000 distinct CDR3 sequences, 35% to 50% seen once. Sequencing used blood, either unsorted or a sorted T cell fraction (not recorded which). The receptors shown here come from a human donor who was either an allogeneic HSCT recipient or a stem cell or donor lymphocyte infusion donor (not recorded which). It is not recorded whose cells these are; they may come from a transplant donor.

This chain joins TRBV12-3 or TRBV12-4 and TRBJ1-1; D ambiguous. The CDR3 covers 14 residues. The V and J ends lost 5 bases and 10 bases respectively, with 20 bases between them. The CDR3, as DNA: TGTGCCAGCAGTGAAGTCACCCGTACATCGGGAGCTTTCTTT. It is translated as CASSEVTRTSGAFF.

The chain couples TRBV29-1 to TRBJ2-7, with D perhaps matching TRBD1 or TRBD2 (5 bases each). The CDR3 loop spans 15 amino acids. Trimming took off 0 bases at V and 3 bases at J, with 15 bases between the two ends. Germline loops: CDR1 SQVTM, CDR2 ANQGSEA. CDR3 sequence: CSVEEPRDGYYEQYF. For the CDR3, the DNA is TGCAGCGTTGAAGAGCCCCGGGACGGATACTACGAGCAGTACTTC.

The chain links TRBV7-2 to TRBJ1-4, with a weak D call TRBD1 (5 bases). CDR1 is SGHTA, CDR2 FQGNSA, per germline. V was trimmed by 1 base and J by 8 bases, leaving 14 bases between them. The CDR3 runs 15 residues. CDR3 region: CASSLEWGGVEKLFF. The CDR3 DNA follows: TGTGCCAGCAGCTTAGAGTGGGGGGGAGTAGAAAAACTGTTTTTT.

This clonotype was seen only a few times. This chain links TRBV27 with TRBJ2-5; D not certain. V shed 2 bases and J shed 4 bases, with 8 bases lying between them. The germline V gene has CDR1 MNHEY and CDR2 SMNVEV (reference sequence). This CDR3 region has 13 residues. The CDR3 DNA reads TGTGCCAGCAGTTTAACCAGTAGAGAGACCCAGTACTTC. Its protein product is CASSLTSRETQYF.

This chain connects TRBV4-3 to TRBJ1-2; 7 nucleotides match TRBD1. In germline, CDR1 is LGHNA, CDR2 YSLEER. This CDR3 is 14 amino acids long. Losses at the gene ends were 4 bases for V and 7 bases for J; bases not matched to a gene: 9. CDR3 protein: CASSLIRNRGGYTF. CDR3 bases: TGCGCCAGCAGCCTAATAAGGAACAGGGGTGGCTACACCTTC.

The rearrangement links TRBV12-3 or TRBV12-4 to TRBJ2-3; D unresolved. The CDR3 contains 15 residues. The V end was cut by 0 bases, the J end by 2 bases, with 9 bases between. The CDR3 DNA reads TGTGCCAGCAGTTTAGCGATTGTGGTCACAGATACGCAGTATTTT. This codes for CASSLAIVVTDTQYF.

The V call is TRBV9, the J call TRBJ1-6; D call uncertain. With 3 bases removed from V and 5 bases from J, the gap between germline ends came to 18 bases. The CDR3 loop spans 17 amino acids. Germline CDR1 and CDR2: SGDLS and YYNGEE. CDR3 DNA sequence: TGTGCCAGCAGCGGACCCGGAGAGAGACCGCATAATTCACCCCTCCACTTT. Translated, it gives CASSGPGERPHNSPLHF. Full variable domain (outside the CDR3, taken from reference TRBV9 and TRBJ1-6): DSGVTQTPKHLITATGQRVTLRCSPRSGDLSVYWYQQSLDQGLQFLIQYYNGEERAKGNILERFSAQQFPDLHSELNLSSLELGDSALYFCASSGPGERPHNSPLHFGNGTRLTVT.

The chain links TRBV9 to TRBJ2-3; 11 bases match TRBD2. Unmatched junction bases numbered 14, after V lost 2 bases and J lost 0 bases. CDR1 is SGDLS, CDR2 YYNGEE, per germline. The CDR3 runs 20 residues. The CDR3 reads CASSVQIGTSGQTSTDTQYF. The CDR3 nucleotides read TGTGCCAGCAGCGTCCAAATCGGGACTAGCGGACAGACTAGCACAGATACGCAGTATTTT.

The chain uses TRBV10-3 and TRBJ1-1, with D uncertain. The CDR3 covers 12 residues. CDR1 and CDR2 (germline): ENHRY, SYGVKD. Trimming shortened V by 4 bases and J by 10 bases, and 13 bases separated the two germline ends. CDR3: CAISGDPLVAFF. The CDR3 DNA follows: TGTGCCATCAGTGGCGACCCACTCGTAGCTTTCTTT.

This chain connects TRBV7-9 to TRBJ1-1, with D tentatively TRBD1 (6 bases). The CDR3 contains 15 residues. Trimming left V 3 bases short and J 4 bases short, with 15 bases between. In germline, CDR1 is SEHNR, CDR2 FQNEAQ (reference sequence). The CDR3 nucleotides read TGTGCCAGCAGCTTCAGGATGGAGGGGGGCACTGAAGCTTTCTTT. Translation: CASSFRMEGGTEAFF. Based on the CDR3 plus reference TRBV7-9 and TRBJ1-1, the full variable domain is DTGVSQNPRHKITKRGQNVTFRCDPISEHNRLYWYRQTLGQGPEFLTYFQNEAQLEKSRLLSDRFSAERPKGSFSTLEIQRTEQGDSAMYLCASSFRMEGGTEAFFGQGTRLTVV.